This TCR beta chain originates from a study of regulatory T cells in long-lasting Graves disease. Study-wide points: Newly diagnosed disease favored TRBV20-1 and TRBJ2-1 over persistent disease.

Sample time point: newly diagnosed GD, antithyroid drugs for less than 3 months. After RNA was extracted from PBMCs, the TCR library was made from it. This clonotype was picked up many times. Its antigen is not identified. Looked up from germline, CDR1 is SGHAT and CDR2 is FQNNGV. The ends lost 2 bases at V and 0 bases at J; junction bases unmatched: 5. CDR3 length: 17 amino acids. With iRepertoire HTBI primers and Arm-PCR of CDR3 regions, TCR beta libraries were built. Via MiXCR, TCRdb re-called the multiplex PCR reads, giving one row per CDR3 protein. The sample holds 520,000 or so distinct CDR3 sequences, around 12% seen once. These data were likewise used in another study, on T cells in Graves' hyperthyroidism and ophthalmopathy. That work states: No ophthalmopathy progression within 18 months constituted stable Graves' hyperthyroidism. The majority of expanded thyroid clonotypes above 0.001 also appeared in blood. Through a model of 13 V-J features, ophthalmopathy was separated from stable hyperthyroidism.

The material was peripheral blood mononuclear cells (PBMCs), obtained at new diagnosis, from a patient treated with antithyroid drugs. The receptor comes from a woman aged 25 to 39 with Graves disease. V and J are TRBV11-2 and TRBJ2-1; 9 bases are a match to TRBD2. CDR3 sequence: CASSLRLAGSSYNEQFF. For the CDR3, the DNA is TGTGCCAGCAGCTTACGCCTAGCGGGAAGCTCCTACAATGAGCAGTTCTTC.